The 22 T cell receptor beta chains below were found in one sample sequenced in a study of T cells in Graves' hyperthyroidism and ophthalmopathy (dated by TCRdb to between 2018 and 2020). Library preparation was by multiplex PCR. The sequencer listed for this sample is Illumina HiSeq 2000. The TCR beta CDR3 regions were amplified from RNA transcripts. A first-round RT-PCR of the TCR CDR3 used the HTBI primer set with the Qiagen OneStep RT-PCR kit. TCRdb reprocessing: public reads trimmed at Q25 with fastp, clones called with MiXCR, in-frame beta chains kept. Each entry is one CDR3 protein sequence, shown with its most common DNA and genes. Present in this sample are about 300,000 distinct CDR3 sequences, around 19% of which were seen just once. The ten most abundant clones make up under 45% of the sample. The sequenced material came from blood. Source of these receptors: a middle-aged man with Graves' ophthalmopathy.

This clonotype has only a few counts. The chain uses TRBV19 and TRBJ2-7, with 8 bases identical to TRBD1. The CDR3 sequence is 18 residues long. V lost 4 bases, J lost 0 bases, and 14 bases stayed unmatched. Germline V lookup: CDR1 LNHDA, CDR2 SQIVND (reference sequence). The CDR3 DNA follows: TGTGCCAGTAGTAAGGGAACGGCTGGACAGGGCGCCTCCTACGAGCAGTACTTC. It encodes CASSKGTAGQGASYEQYF.

This clonotype came up many times. The chain combines TRBV29-1 with TRBJ2-1; D assignment may be TRBD1 or TRBD2 (5 bases each). V shed 7 bases and J shed 1 base, with 17 bases lying between them. The CDR3 is made up of 15 amino acids. Looked up from germline, CDR1 is SQVTM and CDR2 is ANQGSEA. CDR3 in DNA: TGCAGCGCTGAGCCAGGGAGTCAGTCCTACAATGAGCAGTTCTTC. Amino acids: CSAEPGSQSYNEQFF.

This clonotype was seen a few times. The rearrangement uses TRBV24-1 and TRBJ2-3; D unclear. The ends were cut back, 9 bases at V and 3 bases at J, with 12 bases in the middle. Germline CDR1 KGHDR, CDR2 SFDVKD. The CDR3 spans 13 residues. CDR3 nucleotide sequence: TGTGCCACCCGACATGAGCAAACAGATACGCAGTATTTT. This translates into CATRHEQTDTQYF.

This clonotype was observed at least ten times. The chain joins TRBV11-1 to TRBJ2-7, with 8 bases matching TRBD2. V lost 0 bases, J lost 3 bases, and 4 bases stayed unmatched. The CDR3 totals 15 residues. CDR1 is SGHAT, CDR2 FQDESV, per germline (reference sequence). CDR3: CASSLASGRYYEQYF. The CDR3 DNA is TGTGCCAGCAGCTTAGCAAGCGGGAGATACTACGAGCAGTACTTC.

This clonotype has only a few counts. This rearrangement joins TRBV18 to TRBJ1-4; D is unresolved. The V and J ends lost 3 bases and 0 bases respectively, with 5 bases between them. The CDR3 contains 14 residues. The germline V gene has CDR1 KGHSH and CDR2 LQKENI. The CDR3 spells CASSPEATNEKLFF. In DNA, the CDR3 is TGTGCCAGCTCACCGGAAGCAACTAATGAAAAACTGTTTTTT. The full variable domain, in which reference TRBV18 and TRBJ1-4 provide the parts outside the CDR3, is NAGVMQNPRHLVRRRGQEARLRCSPMKGHSHVYWYRQLPEEGLKFMVYLQKENIIDESGMPKERFSAEFPKEGPSILRIQQVVRGDSAAYFCASSPEATNEKLFFGSGTQLSVL.

This clonotype was seen only a few times. The gene calls are TRBV20-1 and TRBJ1-1, with 7 positions matching TRBD1. CDR1 and CDR2 (germline): DFQATT, SNEGSKA (reference sequence). The CDR3 is made up of 13 amino acids. J gave up 3 bases and V 7 bases, and 8 bases lay outside the gene matches. Here the CDR3 DNA reads TGCAGTGTTAAGACAGGGAGCGACACTGAAGCTTTCTTT. Translated: CSVKTGSDTEAFF.

This clonotype came up many times. V is TRBV6-1 and J is TRBJ2-1; 13 bases fit TRBD2. Trimming took 6 bases from V and 8 from J; bases not matched to a gene: 7. The CDR3 spans 15 residues. Germline V gene data show CDR1 as MNHNS and CDR2 as SASEGT. The CDR3 sequence: CASSILAGGPDEQFF. The CDR3 DNA reads TGTGCCAGCAGCATACTAGCGGGAGGGCCGGATGAGCAGTTCTTC.

The V gene is TRBV19, the J gene TRBJ1-1; D remains unclear. Trimming pared 5 bases from V and 10 bases from J, leaving 20 bases between. The CDR3 is 14 amino acids. Per the germline V gene, CDR1 is LNHDA and CDR2 is SQIVND (reference sequence). The CDR3 DNA sequence: TGTGCCAGTAGTCCCCGGACCTTAGAGTCAGGAGCTTTCTTT. This gives the protein CASSPRTLESGAFF.

The table lists this clonotype with many counts. This chain connects TRBV28 to TRBJ2-2; D unresolved. CDR3 length: 19 residues. The V end lost 0 bases, the J end lost 2 bases, and 19 bases lay between the germline ends. Germline V gene data show CDR1 as MDHEN and CDR2 as SYDVKM. The CDR3 DNA is TGTGCCAGCAGTTTATGGGCAAACGGGCGAGATCTAAACACCGGGGAGCTGTTTTTT. Protein product: CASSLWANGRDLNTGELFF.

The genes are TRBV29-1 and TRBJ2-5, with D possibly being TRBD1 (5 bases). Germline CDR1 reads SQVTM; CDR2 reads ANQGSEA. V was trimmed by 1 base and J by 1 base, leaving 10 bases between them. The CDR3 is 14 residues long. DNA for the CDR3: TGCAGCGTTGAAGGGGGCCGGACCCAAGAGACCCAGTACTTC. This encodes CSVEGGRTQETQYF. Supplemented by reference TRBV29-1 and TRBJ2-5, the full variable domain reads SAVISQKPSRDICQRGTSLTIQCQVDSQVTMMFWYRQQPGQSLTLIATANQGSEATYESGFVIDKFPISRPNLTFSTLTVSNMSPEDSSIYLCSVEGGRTQETQYFGPGTRLLVL.

This clonotype has ten or more counts. The chain combines TRBV6-8 with TRBJ1-5, with 8 positions matching TRBD1. Trimming at V came to 5 bases and at J to 2 bases, leaving 5 bases not matched to a gene. The CDR3 has 15 amino acids. From germline, CDR1 is MNHGY and CDR2 SAAAGT. This CDR3 reads CASSHVQGGNQPQHF. For the CDR3, the DNA is TGTGCCAGCAGTCACGTACAGGGGGGCAATCAGCCCCAGCATTTT.

The rearrangement links TRBV28 to TRBJ2-6; D is unclear. V was clipped by 1 base and J by 2 bases, with 3 bases between them. CDR3 length equals 14 residues. The germline CDR1 and CDR2 sequences are MDHEN and SYDVKM. CDR3 sequence: CASSLFTGANVLTF. CDR3 coding DNA: TGTGCCAGCAGTTTATTTACTGGGGCCAACGTCCTGACTTTC.

This clonotype was observed at least ten times. The rearrangement joins TRBV6-1 to TRBJ2-5; D is possibly TRBD1 (5 bases). This CDR3 comprises 15 residues. Trimming left V 5 bases short and J 5 bases short, with 18 bases between. CDR1 and CDR2 from the germline V gene are MNHNS and SASEGT. CDR3: CASSRTFQGRETQYF. CDR3 DNA sequence: TGTGCCAGCAGTCGAACCTTCCAGGGTCGGGAGACCCAGTACTTC.

This clonotype was seen at least ten times. This chain connects TRBV11-2 to TRBJ1-5, with 8 bases that match TRBD1. This CDR3 is built from 15 residues. Unmatched junction bases numbered 4, after V lost 0 bases and J lost 6 bases. Germline V CDR1 and CDR2: SGHAT, FQNNGV. This CDR3 reads CASSLETGGTQPQHF. The CDR3 DNA reads TGTGCCAGCAGCTTAGAAACAGGGGGGACTCAGCCCCAGCATTTT.

This clonotype occurred a few times. The J gene is TRBJ2-2, the V gene TRBV12-3 or TRBV12-4, with 10 positions matching TRBD2. The trim removed 3 bases at V and 7 bases at J, leaving 5 bases unmatched. The CDR3 is made up of 15 amino acids. The CDR3 nucleotides read TGTGCCAGCAGTTTGCTAGCGGGAGTAGGCGGGGAGCTGTTTTTT. Translation gives CASSLLAGVGGELFF.

The genes are TRBV12-3 or TRBV12-4 and TRBJ2-5; 7 nucleotides match TRBD1. V was clipped by 4 bases and J by 13 bases; unmatched bases: 15. The CDR3 contains 14 residues. As DNA, the CDR3 is TGTGCCAGCAGTTCCCCGGGACAGCCCGAGGGTTTGTACTTC. Translated, it gives CASSSPGQPEGLYF.

Concerning this clonotype itself: A much larger clone lies a single base off, so this may be a read error. This chain connects TRBV24-1 to TRBJ2-1; D unclear. CDR3 length equals 12 residues. Germline assignment: CDR1 KGHDR and CDR2 SFDVKD. The CDR3: CAASDLSAEQFF. The CDR3, as DNA: TGTGCCGCCAGTGATTTGTCTGCTGAGCAGTTCTTC.

In this sample, this clonotype turned up a few times. The rearrangement links TRBV15 to TRBJ1-4; D gene ambiguous. Germline assignment: CDR1 LNHNV and CDR2 YYDKDF (reference sequence). CDR3 length equals 15 residues. The V and J ends lost 6 bases and 0 bases respectively, with 11 bases between them. CDR3 residues: CATSDGLATNEKLFF. Written as DNA, the CDR3 is TGTGCCACCAGTGATGGACTCGCAACTAATGAAAAACTGTTTTTT.

This clonotype was recorded a few times. V gene TRBV6-2 or TRBV6-3 combines with J gene TRBJ1-5; D is unclear. Germline V gives CDR1 MNHEY, CDR2 SVGEGT. CDR3 length: 15 amino acids. V was clipped by 5 bases and J by 2 bases, with 13 bases between them. The CDR3 nucleotides are TGTGCCAGCAGTCCCCATCCGAGTGGCAATCAGCCCCAGCATTTT. Translated: CASSPHPSGNQPQHF.

DNA for the CDR3: TGTGCCAGTAAAGCGGGGGCGCTTACTGAAGCTTTCTTT. It is translated as CASKAGALTEAFF. V gene TRBV24-1 combines with J gene TRBJ1-1, with D tentatively TRBD1 (6 bases). V was shortened by 11 bases and J by 5 bases, with 17 bases between the two germline ends. CDR1 and CDR2 (germline): KGHDR, SFDVKD. CDR3 length: 13 residues.

This clonotype was observed at least ten times. The chain is built from TRBV3-1 and TRBJ2-1; 8 nucleotides align to TRBD2. Germline-derived CDR1 and CDR2 are LGHDT and YNNKEL (reference sequence). This CDR3 is built from 16 residues. V was clipped by 2 bases and J by 6 bases; unmatched bases: 9. The CDR3 DNA reads as TGTGCCAGCAGCCAAAGGGGACTAGTCCCCTCCAATGAGCAGTTCTTC. This sequence encodes CASSQRGLVPSNEQFF.

This clonotype came up a few times. V and J are TRBV20-1 and TRBJ2-3; D may correspond to TRBD1 or TRBD2 (5 bases each). CDR3 size: 12 residues. CDR1 DFQATT and CDR2 SNEGSKA come from the germline V gene (reference sequence). V lost 6 bases to trimming and J lost 1 base, with 8 bases between them. CDR3 amino acids: CSAGTGTDTQYF. CDR3 nucleotides: TGCAGTGCGGGGACGGGCACAGATACGCAGTATTTT.